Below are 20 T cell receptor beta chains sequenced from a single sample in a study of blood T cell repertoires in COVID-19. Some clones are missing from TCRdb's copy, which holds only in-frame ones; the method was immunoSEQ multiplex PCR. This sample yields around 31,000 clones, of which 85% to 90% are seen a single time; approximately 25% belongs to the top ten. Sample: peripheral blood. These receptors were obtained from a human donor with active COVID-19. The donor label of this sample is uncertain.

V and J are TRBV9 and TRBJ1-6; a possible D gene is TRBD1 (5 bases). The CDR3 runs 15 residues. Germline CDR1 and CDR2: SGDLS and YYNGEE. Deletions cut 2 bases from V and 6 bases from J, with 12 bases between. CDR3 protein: CASSVGQSANSPLHF. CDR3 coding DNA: TGTGCCAGCAGCGTGGGGCAATCGGCTAATTCACCCCTCCACTTT.

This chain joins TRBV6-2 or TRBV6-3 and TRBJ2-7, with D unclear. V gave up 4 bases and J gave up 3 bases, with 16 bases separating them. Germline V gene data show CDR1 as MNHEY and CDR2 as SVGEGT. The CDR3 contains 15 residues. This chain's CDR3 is CASSFRSARFYEQYF. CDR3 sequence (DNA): TGTGCCAGCAGTTTCCGGAGCGCGAGATTCTACGAGCAGTACTTC.

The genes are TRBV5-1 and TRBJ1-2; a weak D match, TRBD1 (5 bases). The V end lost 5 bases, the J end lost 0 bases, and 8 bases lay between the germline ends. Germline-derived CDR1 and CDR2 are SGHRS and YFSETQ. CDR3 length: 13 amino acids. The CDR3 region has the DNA TGCGCCAGCAGGGAGACAGCTAACTATGGCTACACCTTC. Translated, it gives CASRETANYGYTF.

The CDR3 spells CASSLEAGAPQYF. The CDR3 DNA sequence: TGTGCCAGCAGCTTAGAGGCGGGAGCCCCCCAGTACTTC. V usage is TRBV7-2 and J usage is TRBJ2-5; TRBD2 matches at 7 bases. The CDR3 is 13 residues long. J gave up 9 bases and V 1 base, and 5 bases lay outside the gene matches. Germline V gives CDR1 SGHTA, CDR2 FQGNSA.

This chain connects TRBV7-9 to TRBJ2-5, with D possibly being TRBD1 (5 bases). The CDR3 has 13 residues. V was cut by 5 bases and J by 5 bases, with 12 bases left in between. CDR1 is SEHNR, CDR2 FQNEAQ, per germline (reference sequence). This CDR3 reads CASSPDSRETQYF. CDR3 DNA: TGTGCCAGCAGCCCCGACAGTCGTGAGACCCAGTACTTC.

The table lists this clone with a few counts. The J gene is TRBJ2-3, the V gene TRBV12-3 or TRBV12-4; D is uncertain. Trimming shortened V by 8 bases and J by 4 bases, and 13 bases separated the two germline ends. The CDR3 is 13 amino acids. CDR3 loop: CASWSSWADTQYF. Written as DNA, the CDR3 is TGTGCCAGCTGGAGTAGCTGGGCAGATACGCAGTATTTT.

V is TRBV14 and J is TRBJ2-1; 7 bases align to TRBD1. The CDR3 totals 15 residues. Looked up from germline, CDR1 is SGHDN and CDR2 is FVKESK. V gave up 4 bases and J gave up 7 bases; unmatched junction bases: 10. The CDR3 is CASSPTRGPRNEQFF. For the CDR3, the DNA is TGTGCCAGCAGCCCAACGAGGGGGCCCAGGAATGAGCAGTTCTTC.

In DNA, the CDR3 is TGCGCCAGCAGCCCTGGACTAGCGGGAGTGATAAACGAGCAGTACTTC. Translated: CASSPGLAGVINEQYF. This chain uses TRBV5-1 with TRBJ2-7; 13 positions match TRBD2. Germline V gives CDR1 SGHRS, CDR2 YFSETQ. The CDR3 contains 16 residues. Unmatched junction bases numbered 9, after V lost 4 bases and J lost 5 bases.

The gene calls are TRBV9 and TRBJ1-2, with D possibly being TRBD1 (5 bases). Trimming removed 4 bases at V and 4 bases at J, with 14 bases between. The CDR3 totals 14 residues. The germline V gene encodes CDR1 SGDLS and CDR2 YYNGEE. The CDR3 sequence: CASSTMGGPYGYTF. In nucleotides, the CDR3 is TGTGCCAGCAGCACCATGGGGGGACCCTATGGCTACACCTTC.

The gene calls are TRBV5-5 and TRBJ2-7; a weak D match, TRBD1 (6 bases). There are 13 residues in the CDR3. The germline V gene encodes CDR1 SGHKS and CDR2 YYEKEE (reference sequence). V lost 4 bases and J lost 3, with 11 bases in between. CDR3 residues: CASSRDNNYEQYF. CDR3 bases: TGTGCCAGCAGCCGGGACAACAACTACGAGCAGTACTTC.

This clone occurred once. DNA of the CDR3: TGTGCCAGCAGTTGGACAGGGACGGCGCGGGAGCAGTACTTC. Translated, it gives CASSWTGTAREQYF. The J gene is TRBJ2-7, the V gene TRBV5-4, with 8 bases aligning to TRBD1. The CDR3 loop spans 14 amino acids. V dropped 5 bases and J dropped 7; count of bases not matched to a gene: 11. Germline CDR1 is SGHNT and CDR2 is YYREEE (reference sequence).

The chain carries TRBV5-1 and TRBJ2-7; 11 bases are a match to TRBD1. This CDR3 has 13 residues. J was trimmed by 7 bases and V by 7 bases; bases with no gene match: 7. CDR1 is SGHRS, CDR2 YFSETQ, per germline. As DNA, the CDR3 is TGCGCCAGCGGACAGGGGGCTTTGAAGGAGCAGTACTTC. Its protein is CASGQGALKEQYF.

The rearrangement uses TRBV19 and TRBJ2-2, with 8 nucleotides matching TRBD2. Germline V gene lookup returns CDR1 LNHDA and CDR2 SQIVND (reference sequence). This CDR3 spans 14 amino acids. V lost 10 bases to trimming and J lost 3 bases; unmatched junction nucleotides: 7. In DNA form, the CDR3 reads TGTGCCACTACGCAGCGGGAGTACACCGGGGAGCTGTTTTTT. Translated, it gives CATTQREYTGELFF.

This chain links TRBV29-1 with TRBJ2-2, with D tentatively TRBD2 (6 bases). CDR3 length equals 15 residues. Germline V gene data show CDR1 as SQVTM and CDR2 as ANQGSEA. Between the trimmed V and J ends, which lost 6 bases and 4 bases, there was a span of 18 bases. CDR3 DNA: TGCAGCGTAATGACCGGGACTTTCGCCACCGGGGAGCTGTTTTTT. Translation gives CSVMTGTFATGELFF.

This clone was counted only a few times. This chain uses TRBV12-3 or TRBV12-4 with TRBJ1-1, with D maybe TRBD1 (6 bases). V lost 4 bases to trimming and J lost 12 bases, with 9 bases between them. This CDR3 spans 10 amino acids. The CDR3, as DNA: TGTGCCAGCAGTTCTGACAGGACTTTCTTT. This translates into CASSSDRTFF.

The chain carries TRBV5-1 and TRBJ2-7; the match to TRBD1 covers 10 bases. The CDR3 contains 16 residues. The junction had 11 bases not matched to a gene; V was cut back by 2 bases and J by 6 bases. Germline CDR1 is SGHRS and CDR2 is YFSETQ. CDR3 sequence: CASSLAGTGAQGEQYF. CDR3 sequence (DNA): TGCGCCAGCAGCTTAGCCGGGACAGGGGCTCAGGGCGAGCAGTACTTC.

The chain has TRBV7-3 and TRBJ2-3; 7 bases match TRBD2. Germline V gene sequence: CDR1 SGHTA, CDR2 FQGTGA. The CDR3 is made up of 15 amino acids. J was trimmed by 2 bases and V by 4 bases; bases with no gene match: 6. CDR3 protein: CASSSLGGITDTQYF. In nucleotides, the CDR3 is TGTGCCAGCAGCTCCCTGGGAGGGATCACAGATACGCAGTATTTT.

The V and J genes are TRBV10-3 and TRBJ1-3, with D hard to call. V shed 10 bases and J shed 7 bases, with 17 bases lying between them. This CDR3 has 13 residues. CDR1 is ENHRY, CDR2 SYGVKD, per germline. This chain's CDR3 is CATGRETGNTIYF. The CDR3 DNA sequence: TGTGCCACGGGTAGGGAGACCGGGAACACCATATATTTT.

The CDR3: CASSANSGRAVGELFF. In DNA, the CDR3 is TGTGCCAGCAGCGCCAATAGCGGGAGGGCCGTCGGGGAGCTGTTTTTT. V gene TRBV9 combines with J gene TRBJ2-2; TRBD2 aligns across 11 bases. Germline V CDR1 and CDR2: SGDLS, YYNGEE. This CDR3 is built from 16 residues. After removal of 3 bases from V and 7 bases from J, the junction contained 8 bases not matched to a gene.

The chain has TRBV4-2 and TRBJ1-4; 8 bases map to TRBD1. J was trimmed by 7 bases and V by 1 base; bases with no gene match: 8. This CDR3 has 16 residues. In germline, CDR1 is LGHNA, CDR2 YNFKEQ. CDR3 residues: CASSQVSGQGFEKLFF. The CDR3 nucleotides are TGTGCCAGCAGCCAAGTCAGCGGACAGGGATTTGAAAAACTGTTTTTT.